This T cell receptor (beta chain) was identified during a study of CXCR3-negative and CXCR3-positive naive CD8 T cells. Findings and limits, study-wide: Surface CD5 matched across naive subsets, and TRB CDR3 properties served to infer TCR strength. TRBV-TRBJ usage matched between naive CXCR3-negative and CXCR3-positive cells but not between memory cells.

Carrying UMI labels, the TRB cDNA libraries were prepared through 5' RACE. TCRdb reworked the 5' RACE reads into one entry per CDR3 protein, no DNA. This sample's table has over 45,000 distinct CDR3 sequences. This CDR3 has 17 amino acids. Looked up from germline, CDR1 is SGHKS and CDR2 is YYEKEE (reference sequence). Regarding this clonotype: Its antigen is still unknown.

The source is a human donor in good health. Some clones in this sample may be carry-over from other donors' samples. The sample comprised naive CXCR3- CD8+ T cells from blood. Sample subset: CD45RO-CCR7+CD27+CD95- naive CD8+ T cells lacking CXCR3 (TNR3-). This rearrangement joins TRBV5-5 to TRBJ1-6; TCRdb's D gene call, TRBD1, goes unchecked for lack of DNA. This CDR3 reads CASSLAAGARNNSPLHF.